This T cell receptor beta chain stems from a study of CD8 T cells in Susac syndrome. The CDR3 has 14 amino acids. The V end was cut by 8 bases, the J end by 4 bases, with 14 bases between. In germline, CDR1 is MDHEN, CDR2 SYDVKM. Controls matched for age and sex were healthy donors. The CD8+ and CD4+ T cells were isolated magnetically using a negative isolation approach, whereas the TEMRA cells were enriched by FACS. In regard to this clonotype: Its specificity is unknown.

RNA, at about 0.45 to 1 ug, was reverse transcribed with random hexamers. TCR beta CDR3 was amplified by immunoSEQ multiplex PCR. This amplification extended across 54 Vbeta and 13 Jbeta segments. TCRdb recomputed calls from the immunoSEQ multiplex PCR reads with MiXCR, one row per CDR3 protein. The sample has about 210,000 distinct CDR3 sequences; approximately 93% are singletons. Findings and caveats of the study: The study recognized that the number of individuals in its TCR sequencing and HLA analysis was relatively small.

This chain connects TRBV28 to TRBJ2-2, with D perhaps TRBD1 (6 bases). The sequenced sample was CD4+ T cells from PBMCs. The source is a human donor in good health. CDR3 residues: CASRQAVGTGELFF. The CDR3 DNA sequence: TGTGCCAGCCGACAGGCCGTCGGCACCGGGGAGCTGTTTTTT.